This record covers a single T cell receptor (beta chain). This clone was counted many times. The antigen this receptor binds is unknown. Read sequence stops 3 residues before the CDR3 end, and the germline J gene provides the missing end. The entry originates in a study of T cell clonality in common variable immunodeficiency (dated by TCRdb to the mid-2010s). Equivalent amounts of genomic DNA from CVID and control samples were used as sequencing input. For every sample, a 60 bp segment covering the rearranged TCRbeta CDR3 region was amplified and then sequenced. The immunoSEQ assay, a bias-corrected multiplex PCR combined with high-throughput sequencing, was used for TCRbeta amplification. The study's own analysis went as follows. Every unique nucleotide sequence counted as a clone and was annotated with V, D and J genes, copy number and frequency. Sequences were labeled productive if in frame, and non-productive if out of frame or containing stop codons. Clonality was calculated from Shannon's entropy as previously described. Mean CDR3 Kyte-Doolittle hydropathy was derived from the predicted amino acid sequences of productive clones. Using the R hclust function, scaled V gene usage was clustered hierarchically with Manhattan distance and complete linkage. To assess clone sharing by CDR3 amino acid sequence, 12 repertoires per group were resampled over 100 rounds. The repertoires were searched for about 70 published EBV-specific and 245 published CMV-specific TCRbeta sequences. After two CVID samples that produced fewer than 10,000 sequences were dropped from the analysis, 42 CVID repertoires remained. The table comes from immuneACCESS by way of TCRdb, which keeps in-frame sequences with V and J called. Part of the clones is missing from these tables; in studies checked, under half for an unresolved V gene and the rest for unknown reasons. The DNA was the basis for D and trimming; V, J and clone size are from that table. Here the sample lists some 50,000 clones, none seen once only. 1.8% of the sample comes from the top ten.

Predominantly Caucasian heritage was noted among both the CVID patients and the healthy controls. From each donor, about 5 to 8.5 ml of heparinized peripheral whole blood was collected. TCRbeta CDR3 repertoires were sequenced from genomic DNA of adults with common variable immune deficiency (CVID) and healthy adult controls. The control group comprised approximately 22 healthy adult volunteers, some 12 female and approximately ten male, aged about 23 to 66 years with a mean age of roughly 35. Diluted blood was density-centrifuged over Hypaque 1077 or Ficoll-Paque to isolate peripheral blood mononuclear cells. Genomic DNA was obtained from unsorted mononuclear cells using either Qiagen column purification or a centrifugation-based method. The germline V gene provides CDR1 MNHEY and CDR2 SVGEGT. The CDR3 goes from the cysteine to the phenylalanine over 14 residues. The CDR3 was read in part: 33 bases, with the frame set at base 1. The germline ends are 9 bases apart after V is trimmed by 3 bases and J by 3 bases.

Study-wide conclusions, independent of this receptor: Correlations of repertoire features with clinical complications were constrained by heterogeneity among patients within the CVID cohort. CVID TCRbeta sequences reportedly showed fewer deletions and N-nucleotide insertions and lacked highly modified clones with 13 or more V deletions. The authors noted that sequencing repertoires of T cell subpopulations would be needed to clarify what caused the increased clonality in CVID. TCRbeta clonality was higher in CVID subjects than in healthy controls (t-test p = 0.018), and the increase was most characteristic of about a third of subjects. CVID subjects shared fewer TCRbeta clones with each other than healthy controls did (p < 0.0001). Despite equal DNA input, controls averaged around 87,000 unique sequences per sample versus around 30,000 in CVID samples.

The TCR sequence derives from a person aged 18-70 years in good health. The specimen was peripheral blood mononuclear cells. The chain links TRBV6-2 or TRBV6-3 with TRBJ2-1; the D gene assignment is ambiguous. CDR3 DNA, as far as it was read: TGTGCCAGCAGTTATCAGGCCCGCTACAATGAG. It specifies CASSYQARYNE. In full, the CDR3 is CASSYQARYNEQFF.